This TCR beta chain was identified in a study of blood T cells in healthy people across ages. Study-wide points: Naive T cell percentage showed a strong correlation with TCR beta diversity.

A J-beta primer mix and a sample-barcoded 5' primer were used in a second PCR of roughly 7 to 12 cycles. One entry per CDR3 protein, called by TCRdb with MiXCR from the 5' RACE reads. Seen here are hundreds of thousands of distinct CDR3 sequences, around 43% observed once, and the top ten hold roughly 30%. On this clonotype itself: The target antigen is unknown.

CDR1 is LGHNA and CDR2 is YSLEER in the germline V gene. The CDR3 has 17 residues. Sequenced input: blood. The receptor's source is a man older than 75 in good health. This chain connects TRBV4-3 to TRBJ2-4; no definite D call. The closer fit of TRBJ2-7 to the DNA end suggests the J call may be wrong. CDR3 amino acids: CASSQETLGPSSYEQYF. In DNA, the CDR3 is TGCGCCAGCAGCCAAGAGACTCTGGGTCCAAGCTCCTACGAGCAGTACTTC.